These 5 T cell receptor beta chains share one sample of origin, sequenced in a study of T cells in Graves' hyperthyroidism and ophthalmopathy. From RNA transcripts, TCR beta CDR3 regions were amplified. Carried out on the TCR CDR3, a first-round RT-PCR used the HTBI primer set. TCRdb ran MiXCR on the multiplex PCR reads and lists one entry per CDR3 protein. The sample shows approximately 690,000 distinct CDR3 sequences, under 25% of them seen only once. Sequenced input: blood. The receptor set was obtained from a man younger than 45 with Graves' ophthalmopathy.

In regard to this clonotype: This may stem from a read error, because a much larger clone lies one nucleotide away. This chain joins TRBV7-2 and TRBJ2-3; D is perhaps TRBD1 or TRBD2 (5 bases each). This CDR3 comprises 14 residues. The germline V gene has CDR1 SGHTA and CDR2 FQGNSA. CDR3 coding DNA: TGTGCCAGCAGCATGACGGGACCCACAAATACGCAGTATTTT. Protein: CASSMTGPTNTQYF.

The V and J genes are TRBV12-3 or TRBV12-4 and TRBJ2-7, with no clear D. The CDR3 contains 14 residues. V shed 2 bases and J shed 2 bases, with 10 bases lying between them. CDR3 coding DNA: TGTGCCAGCAGTTTAAGTGACGGTCCCTACGAGCAGTACTTC. Its translation: CASSLSDGPYEQYF.

Regarding this clonotype: Possible read error: a much larger clone is one base away. This chain connects TRBV24-1 to TRBJ2-7, with 9 bases that match TRBD1. CDR3 length: 13 amino acids. V dropped 6 bases and J dropped 5; count of bases not matched to a gene: 4. CDR1 is KGHDR and CDR2 is SFDVKD in the germline V gene. The DNA of the CDR3 is TGTGCCACCAGTTCCGGGACAGGGAACGAGCAGTACTTC. Protein product: CATSSGTGNEQYF.

This clonotype turned up a few times. The rearrangement uses TRBV11-2 and TRBJ2-4; 14 nucleotides line up with TRBD2. Germline CDR1 is SGHAT and CDR2 is FQNNGV. V trimming: 4 bases; J trimming: 7 bases; junction bases outside the gene matches: 9. The CDR3 contains 17 residues. The CDR3 nucleotides are TGTGCCAGCAGCTCCAGACTAGCGGGAGGGGGGTTTAACATTCAGTACTTC. It specifies CASSSRLAGGGFNIQYF.

The chain couples TRBV2 to TRBJ1-5; D remains ambiguous. Per the germline V gene, CDR1 is SNHLY and CDR2 is FYNNEI. Trimming pared 5 bases from V and 4 bases from J, leaving 9 bases between. The CDR3 covers 13 residues. DNA for the CDR3: TGTGCCAGCAGTTCCCGGGAAAATCAGCCCCAGCATTTT. This encodes CASSSRENQPQHF.